The clone carrying this T cell receptor (beta chain) was seen only once. CDR3 length equals 14 residues. V dropped 5 bases and J dropped 1 base, with 9 bases sitting between them. CDR1 SGHAT and CDR2 FQNNGV come from the germline V gene. This sample stems from a study of blood T cell repertoires in COVID-19. Whole-study context: Material from acute and convalescent COVID-19 was sourced from the United States, Italy and Spain. Sample material is recorded as cDNA or gDNA derived from T cells, B-cell-depleted T cells, or PBMCs.

In the original processing: Estimated nucleated cell counts came from reference gene primer amplification. Only in-frame clones appear in the TCRdb table, and some are missing; sequencing was by immunoSEQ multiplex PCR. The V and J calls and clone size are taken from that table; D and trimming were inferred from the DNA. The sample has a few hundred thousand clones; more than 75% are singletons. Material: peripheral blood. This chain joins TRBV11-2 and TRBJ1-5; possible D gene TRBD1, 5 bases. The sequence came from a man aged 40-50 years with active or convalescent COVID-19. The CDR3, as DNA: TGTGCCAGCAGCCCTAGACAGAGCAATCAGCCCCAGCATTTT. Amino acids: CASSPRQSNQPQHF. The full variable domain, its missing parts supplied by reference TRBV11-2 and TRBJ1-5, is EAGVAQSPRYKIIEKRQSVAFWCNPISGHATLYWYQQILGQGPKLLIQFQNNGVVDDSQLPKDRFSAERLKGVDSTLKIQPAKLEDSAVYLCASSPRQSNQPQHFGDGTRLSIL.